This passage covers 30 T cell receptor beta chains from one sample sequenced in a study of cytomegalovirus exposure and HLA in healthy donors. The PCR ran on 60 Vbeta and 13 Jbeta primers. Using immunoSEQ multiplex PCR, the repertoire was profiled, and TCRdb retains in-frame clones only, with some absent. This table holds about 180,000 clones, around 77% found once. Specimen: PBMCs. The source is a man in his 60s in good health and CMV-seronegative.

V is TRBV6-1 and J is TRBJ2-2, with TRBD1 as a possible D gene (6 bases). Trimming shortened V by 10 bases and J by 1 base, and 19 bases separated the two germline ends. Germline V CDR1 and CDR2: MNHNS, SASEGT. There are 16 residues in the CDR3. Here the CDR3 reads CAIHEAGTRNTGELFF. The CDR3, as DNA: TGTGCCATCCATGAAGCCGGGACAAGGAACACCGGGGAGCTGTTTTTT.

The chain carries TRBV2 and TRBJ1-5; D not resolved. Germline V CDR1 and CDR2: SNHLY, FYNNEI. V gave up 1 base and J gave up 1 base, with 8 bases separating them. The CDR3 sequence is 15 residues long. CDR3 loop: CASSEGRRSNQPQHF. The CDR3 DNA is TGTGCCAGCAGTGAAGGGAGGCGGAGCAATCAGCCCCAGCATTTT. Filled out from reference TRBV2 and TRBJ1-5, the complete variable domain reads EPEVTQTPSHQVTQMGQEVILRCVPISNHLYFYWYRQILGQKVEFLVSFYNNEISEKSEIFDDQFSVERPDGSNFTLKIRSTKLEDSAMYFCASSEGRRSNQPQHFGDGTRLSIL.

The chain has TRBV5-1 and TRBJ1-4, with TRBD1 matching 9 bases. Germline V gives CDR1 SGHRS, CDR2 YFSETQ. The CDR3 extends over 15 amino acids. Trimming cost V 5 bases and J 5 bases; bases outside gene matches: 7. Here the CDR3 reads CASSFLQGANEKLFF. The CDR3 DNA reads TGCGCCAGCAGTTTCCTACAGGGGGCGAATGAAAAACTGTTTTTT. The whole variable domain, filled in from reference TRBV5-1 and TRBJ1-4, reads KAGVTQTPRYLIKTRGQQVTLSCSPISGHRSVSWYQQTPGQGLQFLFEYFSETQRNKGNFPGRFSGRQFSNSRSEMNVSTLELGDSALYLCASSFLQGANEKLFFGSGTQLSVL.

As regards this clone: Relative to the germline gene, one junction end is altered; a read error may explain this. The chain employs TRBV6-6 and TRBJ1-2; 8 bases align to TRBD1. Germline values: CDR1 MNHNY, CDR2 SVGAGI (reference sequence). This CDR3 is built from 13 residues. CDR3 amino acids: CASSPSGGLGYPF. The CDR3 region has the DNA TGTGCCAGCAGCCCCTCAGGGGGCCTTGGCTACCCCTTC.

The chain combines TRBV30 with TRBJ1-3; D unclear. CDR1 and CDR2 (germline): GTSNPN, SVGIG (reference sequence). The V end lost 2 bases, the J end lost 0 bases, and 11 bases lay between the germline ends. This CDR3 has 15 amino acids. The CDR3 DNA sequence: TGTGCCTGGAGTTTAGGCGGGCACTCTGGAAACACCATATATTTT. Translation gives CAWSLGGHSGNTIYF.

V is TRBV27 and J is TRBJ1-6; D possibly corresponds to TRBD1 (5 bases). The ends were cut back, 10 bases at V and 0 bases at J, with 16 bases in the middle. This CDR3 comprises 16 residues. From germline, CDR1 is MNHEY and CDR2 SMNVEV (reference sequence). The CDR3 nucleotides are TGTGCCACTAGGGAGGGGTTTGGCTCCTATAATTCACCCCTCCACTTT. Translating gives CATREGFGSYNSPLHF.

The rearrangement uses TRBV12-5 and TRBJ2-7; the D is unclear. V was pared by 2 bases and J by 2 bases, with 4 bases between. The CDR3 is 12 residues long. Germline V gene data show CDR1 as LGHNT and CDR2 as FRNRAP. In DNA form, the CDR3 reads TGTGCTAGTGGTTTGTATCCCTACGAGCAGTACTTC. It codes for CASGLYPYEQYF.

The CDR3 protein is CASSFERQGLAETQYF. Written as DNA, the CDR3 is TGTGCCAGCAGCTTCGAAAGACAGGGATTAGCAGAGACCCAGTACTTC. The chain recombines TRBV11-2 with TRBJ2-5; TRBD1 agrees at 7 bases. J was trimmed by 4 bases and V by 3 bases; bases with no gene match: 11. The length of the CDR3 is 16 residues. Germline loops: CDR1 SGHAT, CDR2 FQNNGV.

The chain's CDR3 is CASSLAMATNEQFF. The CDR3 DNA reads as TGTGCCAGCAGCTTAGCGATGGCAACCAATGAGCAGTTCTTC. V gene TRBV7-9 combines with J gene TRBJ2-1; D unclear. The CDR3 runs 14 residues. From germline, CDR1 is SEHNR and CDR2 FQNEAQ (reference sequence). Trimming pared 0 bases from V and 6 bases from J, leaving 9 bases between.

The rearrangement joins TRBV9 to TRBJ2-2; 9 bases match TRBD1. The germline V gene encodes CDR1 SGDLS and CDR2 YYNGEE. V was clipped by 1 base and J by 7 bases; unmatched bases: 8. The CDR3 has 16 residues. CDR3 nucleotides: TGTGCCAGCAGCGTAACCCCGGGACAGGGAAGCGGGGAGCTGTTTTTT. It yields the protein CASSVTPGQGSGELFF. The variable domain in full, with the rest retrieved from reference TRBV9 and TRBJ2-2, is DSGVTQTPKHLITATGQRVTLRCSPRSGDLSVYWYQQSLDQGLQFLIQYYNGEERAKGNILERFSAQQFPDLHSELNLSSLELGDSALYFCASSVTPGQGSGELFFGEGSRLTVL.

This clone was seen only a few times. This chain joins TRBV6-6 and TRBJ1-1, with a weak D call TRBD1 (5 bases). The CDR3 extends over 12 amino acids. Germline V gives CDR1 MNHNY, CDR2 SVGAGI (reference sequence). Trimming left V 7 bases short and J 11 bases short, with 17 bases between. The CDR3 sequence: CASTNEDRGAFF. As DNA, the CDR3 is TGTGCCAGCACCAACGAGGATCGGGGGGCTTTCTTT.

The V call is TRBV30, the J call TRBJ2-1; tentatively, D is TRBD1 (5 bases). The CDR3 is 12 residues long. V was trimmed by 0 bases and J by 9 bases, leaving 9 bases between them. Germline lookup yields CDR1 GTSNPN and CDR2 SVGIG (reference sequence). This chain's CDR3 is CAWSVKRGEQFF. The CDR3 DNA sequence: TGTGCCTGGAGTGTAAAAAGGGGTGAGCAGTTCTTC.

V usage is TRBV10-3 and J usage is TRBJ1-5; 8 bases are shared with TRBD1. Losses at the gene ends were 6 bases for V and 0 bases for J; bases not matched to a gene: 7. The CDR3 has 16 residues. The germline gives CDR1 ENHRY, CDR2 SYGVKD. CDR3 DNA: TGTGCCATCAGCCAAACAGGGGGGTATAGCAATCAGCCCCAGCATTTT. It codes for CAISQTGGYSNQPQHF.

The J gene is TRBJ2-3, the V gene TRBV19; D remains ambiguous. This CDR3 has 11 residues. The germline CDR1 and CDR2 sequences are LNHDA and SQIVND (reference sequence). V was trimmed by 11 bases and J by 0 bases, leaving 6 bases between them. This chain's CDR3 is CAGGSTDTQYF. The CDR3 DNA sequence: TGTGCCGGCGGCAGCACAGATACGCAGTATTTT.

This CDR3 is CASGLVRGTSGGASYEQYF. The CDR3 DNA follows: TGTGCTAGTGGTTTGGTAAGGGGGACTAGCGGGGGGGCCTCCTACGAGCAGTACTTC. This sequence joins TRBV12-5 and TRBJ2-7; 16 bases are a match to TRBD2. The CDR3 contains 19 residues. Germline CDR1 reads LGHNT; CDR2 reads FRNRAP. The V segment lost 0 bases and the J segment 0 bases; nucleotides outside the gene matches: 5.

This chain connects TRBV5-6 to TRBJ2-5; the match to TRBD2 covers 9 bases. V shed 5 bases, J shed 2 bases, and the junction held 10 bases outside the gene matches. The CDR3 runs to 16 residues. Germline CDR1 is SGHDT and CDR2 is YYEEEE. Here the CDR3 reads CASSMRRGGRQETQYF. The CDR3 DNA reads as TGTGCCAGCAGTATGCGGCGGGGGGGGAGACAAGAGACCCAGTACTTC. The full variable domain, completed using reference TRBV5-6 and TRBJ2-5, is DAGVTQSPTHLIKTRGQQVTLRCSPKSGHDTVSWYQQALGQGPQFIFQYYEEEERQRGNFPDRFSGHQFPNYSSELNVNALLLGDSALYLCASSMRRGGRQETQYFGPGTRLLVL.

This sequence joins TRBV5-1 and TRBJ2-3, with 9 nucleotides matching TRBD2. Trimming took 3 bases from V and 2 from J; bases not matched to a gene: 1. Germline V gene lookup returns CDR1 SGHRS and CDR2 YFSETQ. This CDR3 is built from 14 residues. This chain's CDR3 is CASSSSGATDTQYF. The CDR3 bases are TGCGCCAGCAGCTCTAGCGGGGCCACAGATACGCAGTATTTT. Complete variable domain (other parts from reference TRBV5-1 and TRBJ2-3): KAGVTQTPRYLIKTRGQQVTLSCSPISGHRSVSWYQQTPGQGLQFLFEYFSETQRNKGNFPGRFSGRQFSNSRSEMNVSTLELGDSALYLCASSSSGATDTQYFGPGTRLTVL.

This clone was detected only a few times. The chain links TRBV4-1 to TRBJ2-5; D possibly corresponds to TRBD2 (7 bases). This CDR3 has 17 amino acids. Germline V lookup: CDR1 MGHRA, CDR2 YSYEKL. V lost 3 bases and J 2 bases, leaving 19 bases between the germline ends. CDR3 residues: CASSHPVGGRRQETQYF. The CDR3 bases are TGCGCCAGCAGCCATCCCGTCGGGGGGCGGAGGCAAGAGACCCAGTACTTC.

The rearrangement uses TRBV29-1 and TRBJ2-7; D is possibly TRBD2 (5 bases). V was shortened by 3 bases and J by 4 bases, with 16 bases between the two germline ends. CDR3 length: 14 amino acids. The germline gives CDR1 SQVTM, CDR2 ANQGSEA. The CDR3 is CSVESGIEGYEQYF. The CDR3 nucleotides read TGCAGCGTTGAGTCCGGGATCGAGGGTTACGAGCAGTACTTC.

This chain joins TRBV11-3 and TRBJ2-3; 10 bases match TRBD2. V lost 5 bases, J lost 5 bases, and 4 bases stayed unmatched. The CDR3 loop spans 14 amino acids. Germline V gene lookup returns CDR1 SGHNT and CDR2 YENEEA. The CDR3, as DNA: TGTGCCAGCAGCAGAGGACTAGCGGTAGATACGCAGTATTTT. Translated: CASSRGLAVDTQYF.

About this clone itself: Other nucleotide sequences in the sample specify the same CDR3. CDR3 residues: CASSRLAGLYNEQFF. DNA of the CDR3: TGTGCCAGCAGCAGACTAGCGGGCCTCTACAATGAGCAGTTCTTC. The chain joins TRBV7-3 to TRBJ2-1, with 10 bases lining up with TRBD2. Per the germline V gene, CDR1 is SGHTA and CDR2 is FQGTGA. V trimming: 5 bases; J trimming: 3 bases; junction bases outside the gene matches: 4. This CDR3 comprises 15 residues. The full variable domain, in which reference TRBV7-3 and TRBJ2-1 provide the parts outside the CDR3, is GAGVSQTPSNKVTEKGKYVELRCDPISGHTALYWYRQSLGQGPEFLIYFQGTGAADDSGLPNDRFFAVRPEGSVSTLKIQRTERGDSAVYLCASSRLAGLYNEQFFGPGTRLTVL.

The chain joins TRBV2 to TRBJ2-5, with D possibly TRBD1 on 6 matching bases. The germline gives CDR1 SNHLY, CDR2 FYNNEI. The CDR3 has 11 amino acids. V lost 6 bases and J 5 bases, leaving 7 bases between the germline ends. The CDR3 DNA reads as TGTGCCAGCAGAAGGGGGGAGACCCAGTACTTC. Protein: CASRRGETQYF. Supplemented by reference TRBV2 and TRBJ2-5, the full variable domain reads EPEVTQTPSHQVTQMGQEVILRCVPISNHLYFYWYRQILGQKVEFLVSFYNNEISEKSEIFDDQFSVERPDGSNFTLKIRSTKLEDSAMYFCASRRGETQYFGPGTRLLVL.

This chain connects TRBV7-9 to TRBJ1-2, with 9 bases identical to TRBD1. The CDR3 consists of 15 residues. V lost 3 bases to trimming and J lost 4 bases; unmatched junction nucleotides: 6. Germline CDR1 reads SEHNR; CDR2 reads FQNEAQ (reference sequence). CDR3 in DNA: TGTGCCAGCAGCTTTCCCTTGACAGGGGGCTATGGCTACACCTTC. Translating it yields CASSFPLTGGYGYTF.

The chain has TRBV29-1 and TRBJ2-6; the D gene is possibly TRBD2 (7 bases). Trimming took off 4 bases at V and 4 bases at J, with 11 bases between the two ends. The CDR3 is 14 amino acids. The V gene's germline CDR1 is SQVTM and CDR2 ANQGSEA. The CDR3 spells CSVGGGGGANVLTF. CDR3 DNA sequence: TGCAGCGTTGGGGGGGGCGGAGGGGCCAACGTCCTGACTTTC.

The V and J genes are TRBV10-3 and TRBJ2-3; weak D call: TRBD2 (6 bases). This CDR3 has 17 residues. Germline assignment: CDR1 ENHRY and CDR2 SYGVKD. The ends were cut back, 3 bases at V and 4 bases at J, with 20 bases in the middle. The CDR3 region has the DNA TGTGCCATCAGTGATACCGGGACTGGGTTGCAAGCAGATACGCAGTATTTT. It encodes CAISDTGTGLQADTQYF.

This chain uses TRBV6-5 with TRBJ1-2; D perhaps matches TRBD1 (5 bases). The CDR3 sequence is 15 residues long. V lost 0 bases, J lost 3 bases, and 11 bases lay in between. Germline loops: CDR1 MNHEY, CDR2 SVGAGI. CDR3 in amino acids: CASSYSLQGDYGYTF. The CDR3 DNA is TGTGCCAGCAGTTACTCGTTACAAGGGGACTATGGCTACACCTTC.

The rearrangement links TRBV27 to TRBJ2-6; 8 bases map to TRBD1. The germline CDR1 and CDR2 sequences are MNHEY and SMNVEV (reference sequence). The junction had 4 bases not matched to a gene; V was cut back by 8 bases and J by 4 bases. The CDR3 has 14 amino acids. The chain's CDR3 is CASGQGPGANVLTF. The CDR3 region has the DNA TGTGCCAGCGGACAGGGCCCCGGGGCCAACGTCCTGACTTTC.

The chain joins TRBV18 to TRBJ1-6, with D possibly being TRBD1 (5 bases). V gave up 6 bases and J gave up 5 bases, with 14 bases separating them. Per germline, CDR1 KGHSH and CDR2 LQKENI. This CDR3 spans 15 amino acids. CDR3 residues: CASSLGRGDNSPLHF. Written as DNA, the CDR3 is TGTGCCAGCTCTCTCGGCCGGGGGGATAATTCACCCCTCCACTTT.

The chain has TRBV27 and TRBJ2-1; weak D call: TRBD2 (5 bases). Germline lookup yields CDR1 MNHEY and CDR2 SMNVEV (reference sequence). This CDR3 is 17 amino acids long. The V end lost 5 bases, the J end lost 4 bases, and 21 bases lay between the germline ends. This CDR3 is CASSTAGLMYYYNEQFF. The CDR3, as DNA: TGTGCCAGCAGTACTGCAGGACTCATGTATTATTACAATGAGCAGTTCTTC.

The J gene is TRBJ1-5, the V gene TRBV6-6; D might be TRBD1 (6 bases). Germline CDR1 reads MNHNY; CDR2 reads SVGAGI (reference sequence). Deletions cut 7 bases from V and 4 bases from J, with 11 bases between. The CDR3 runs to 13 residues. The CDR3 nucleotides read TGTGCCAGCACCCCAGGGGTAAATCAGCCCCAGCATTTT. Translated: CASTPGVNQPQHF.